This T cell receptor (beta chain) originates from a study of cytomegalovirus exposure and HLA in healthy donors (dated by TCRdb to the late 2010s). In terms of the full investigation: An earlier analysis of 587 of the donors reported around 280 Gb of sequence data and 117 million unique TCR beta sequences obtained from 150 million to 200 million T cells. A separate validation cohort of 90 to 150 different subjects was used in addition to the roughly 620-subject first cohort. Five DR-DQ haplotypes were treated as single units for association and clustering because of strong linkage in the cohort. An early release covering roughly 640 HLA-typed donors comprised approximately 300 gigabases of sequencing data and 85 million or so unique TCR sequences. A later analysis re-analyzed previously published TCR beta repertoires from 650 to 800 donors and added high-resolution HLA genotyping to study TCR occurrence patterns. Typing coverage differed by locus: A, B, C, DRB1 and DQB1 were typed in about 629-630 donors, DQA1 in about 510, DPA1 in over 600, and DPB1 in 450 to 480. A later genetic analysis took genome-wide SNP genotypes for about 60% of the roughly 670 donors and used that subset as a discovery cohort. Alongside the repertoire data, information on donor age, sex, ethnicity and CMV serostatus was compiled. The study combined high-throughput TCR immunosequencing, statistical association of individual TCRs with disease status, and machine learning to predict cytomegalovirus infection status. All discovery cohort repertoires had been generated using a single sequencing platform. Among under 450 genotyped donors of the cohort, an average of around 240,000 unique TCR beta nucleotide sequences were sequenced per donor, around a sixth of them non-productive. The study profiled the T cell repertoires of fewer than 850 subjects by immunosequencing and related them to cytomegalovirus serostatus. Class I and class II HLA loci were covered by the typing at four-digit resolution. The study aimed to test whether cataloging public T cell receptors could reveal signatures of past pathogen exposure. An earlier analysis of several hundred of the donors applied high-throughput TCR beta sequencing to assess whether each TCR beta V gene segment acted as functional or pseudogenic. The genetic ancestry cluster associated with self-reported Caucasian donors included 81% of the roughly 390 genotyped donors. The later analysis used no new phenotypic data to find candidate immune exposures, relying instead on TCR beta sequences and their occurrence across donors. What the work shows at the level of the full study, not this receptor alone: In this cohort, only TCR beta chains were sequenced, and detectable features were limited by the absence of alpha or paired-chain data. Sequencing depth was assumed to be roughly uniform across donors in the presence/absence analyses, though that assumption may not hold. A further reported finding was that TCR beta sequences accurately predicted the HLA-A and HLA-B alleles for most subjects in the first cohort. The authors suggested that the approach could potentially be generalized to other disease states and immunological phenotypes. For the cohort, immune exposure information was limited to CMV serostatus. Because counts were too low, roughly 18 rarely observed V segments, including chromosome 9 orphons, were left out of the earlier analysis of about 620 of the donors. Most TCR sequences were observed very rarely across donors, whereas some public TCRs were present in many individuals. The study listed 164 TCR beta chains as associated with cytomegalovirus. In an earlier analysis of 587 of the donors, most TCR beta V segments were observed in productive rearrangements about 87% or about 30% of the time, broadly matching IMGT annotations. A later analysis reported that several top co-occurrence clusters appeared linked to parvovirus B19, influenza, CMV and Epstein-Barr virus. The sequencing pipeline was judged likely to have produced a cluster of highly shared sequence variants as a technical artifact. Linkage disequilibrium might explain the correlated functional status among segregating V segments, but an unknown experimental factor could not be excluded. Because some donors lacked HLA typing at each locus, the association tests relied only on the typed subset. In vitro tests confirmed that three of the cytomegalovirus-associated TCR beta chains recognize cytomegalovirus antigens. A later genetic analysis associated a missense DCLRE1C variant with V-gene and J-gene trimming of TCR beta chains, and an independent cohort replicated the association. Cytomegalovirus status was reported to be diagnosed by the classifier with high specificity and sensitivity in both the original and validation cohorts. According to a later analysis, most CMV-associated TCR beta chains appeared to be HLA-restricted, and the HLA associations seemed to be driven largely by CMV exposure. According to a later genetic analysis, donors in an Asian-associated ancestry cluster had fewer N-insertions in productive TCRs than the approximately 670-donor mean. In a later analysis, around 15,000 TCR beta sequences were associated with specific HLA alleles at a false discovery rate of 0.05. In a later analysis, HLA-associated TCR beta chains showed more clonal expansion and lower generation probabilities than non-associated chains that were equally common. According to a later analysis, TCR association rates differed among HLA loci, with DRB1 alleles showing the most associated TCRs and HLA-C alleles showing the fewest. Strong co-occurrence of HLA alleles, especially DR and DQ, made assigning TCR associations to individual alleles difficult. Some IMGT-functional V segments, including TRBV6-2 and TRBV6-3, could not be told apart with the 87-base-pair reads, so those segments were excluded.

The cohort consisted of 650 to 700 healthy bone marrow donors. Cohort members were all nominally healthy when sampled, although unrecorded immune exposures were likely present. The donor tested CMV seropositive, placing the donor among the 289 seropositive members of the cohort. A peripheral blood sample was collected from each donor, and TCR beta sequencing was performed on peripheral blood mononuclear cells. The Qiagen DNeasy Blood Extraction Kit was used to extract genomic DNA from the blood cell samples. Library preparation employed the immunoSEQ multiplex PCR assay. For the multiplex PCR, a mixture combining 60 forward primers for TCR Vbeta segments and 13 reverse primers for TCR Jbeta segments was used. Amplification of the CDR3 region of rearranged TCR beta genes was performed with a multiplex PCR assay on genomic DNA. The amplified TCR beta libraries were sequenced on the Illumina HiSeq System as 87-base-pair reads. Concerning the study's data processing: A later analysis tallied roughly 76 million unique TCR beta chains across the 610 or so repertoires, and around 12 million of those chains were shared by two or more donors. To remove PCR and sequencing errors, raw reads were error-corrected and collapsed into unique sequences using a nearest-neighbor algorithm that merged closely related sequences. V, D and J gene segments were assigned by aligning CDR3 sequences to IMGT reference sequences. For a sequence to be retained, at least a six-nucleotide match to both a V gene segment and a J gene segment was required. Rearrangements were classified as productive when the CDR3 lacked stop codons and remained in frame with V and J, and all other rearrangements were classified as non-productive. Following IMGT convention, CDR3 was defined as the stretch from the second conserved V-encoded cysteine to the conserved J-encoded phenylalanine. In an earlier analysis of just under 600 of the donors, sequences lacking an unambiguous match to a single V gene segment were excluded. An earlier analysis of about 590 of the donors classified V segments as functional when productive rearrangements were above 56.7% and as segregating when the standard deviation between donors was above 5%. A statistical classification framework was built to diagnose cytomegalovirus status from the catalog of TCR beta chain sequences. In a later analysis, V and J genes were assigned by comparing TCR nucleotide sequences against IMGT/GENE-DB human TR gene sequences. The TCRdist pipeline was used in a later analysis to assign CDR3 sequences and most-parsimonious VDJ recombination scenarios. In a later analysis, each TCR beta chain was defined by its CDR3 amino acid sequence together with its V-gene family, and reads lacking a unique V-gene family were excluded. To address suspected cross-contamination and a sequencing artifact, a later analysis removed 592 highly shared, low-generation-probability nucleotide sequences. In a later analysis, a clonal expansion index was calculated for each public chain from normalized within-repertoire ranks of inferred template counts. Generation probabilities in a later analysis came from a VDJ recombination model fitted to out-of-frame rearrangements, and those results were checked against IGoR. Hypergeometric tests were used in a later analysis to score TCR-TCR, TCR-HLA and TCR-CMV co-occurrence, with a repertoire-size bias correction applied to the TCR pairs. To estimate false discovery rates, a later analysis permuted the HLA or CMV assignments 20 times. In a later analysis, co-occurring TCRs were grouped with DBSCAN, and TCRdist sequence similarity was added when clustering was performed within HLA-allele-positive subsets. Repertoires with fewer than 30,000 or more than 120,000 public chains were left out of co-occurrence clustering, as were a handful of repertoires with anomalous nucleotide sharing. TCRdb holds this immuneACCESS table with in-frame rearrangements only. Some clones are missing; in checked studies, unresolved V genes explain under half, and the rest has no known cause. V and J calls and clone size are given by that table; D and trimming were obtained from the DNA. The sample data list some 130,000 clones, and about two thirds of these were observed just once. Less than 4.5% of the sample comes from the top ten.

On this clone: The antigen it binds to is not known. Qualities for individual bases were not recorded, and no much larger clone is one base off. The same CDR3 arises from other DNA sequences in this sample as well.

The cysteine opens and the phenylalanine closes a CDR3 of 15 amino acids. CDR3 DNA is the only sequence kept; it has 45 bases, read in frame from the first base. The germline V and J ends show losses of 1 base and 4 bases respectively, and no gene match explains 3 bases of the junction. From the germline V gene, CDR1 is KGHSH and CDR2 is LQKENI. In this chain, TRBV18 is recombined with TRBJ2-1, with TRBD2 identical over 8 junction bases. The sequence derives from a man over 45 in good health and CMV-seropositive. The sample taken for sequencing was PBMCs. The DNA sequence is as follows: TGTGCCAGCTCACCACGAGCGGGAGCTTACAATGAGCAGTTCTTC. Translated, this is CASSPRAGAYNEQFF.